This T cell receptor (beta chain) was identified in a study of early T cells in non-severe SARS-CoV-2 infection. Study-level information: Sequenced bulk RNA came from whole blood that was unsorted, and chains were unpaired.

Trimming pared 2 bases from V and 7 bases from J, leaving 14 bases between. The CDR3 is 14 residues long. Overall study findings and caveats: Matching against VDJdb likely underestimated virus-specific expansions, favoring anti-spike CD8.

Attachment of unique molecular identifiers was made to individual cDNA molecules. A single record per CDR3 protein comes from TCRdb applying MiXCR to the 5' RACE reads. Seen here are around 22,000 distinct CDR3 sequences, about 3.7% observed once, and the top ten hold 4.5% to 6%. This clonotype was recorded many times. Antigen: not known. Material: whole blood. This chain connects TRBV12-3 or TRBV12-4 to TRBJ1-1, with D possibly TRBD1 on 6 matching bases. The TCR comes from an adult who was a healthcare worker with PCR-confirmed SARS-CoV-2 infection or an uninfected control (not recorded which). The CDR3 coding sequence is TGTGCCAGCAGTTTAATCCTCGGAGGGGGTGAAGCTTTCTTT. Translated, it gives CASSLILGGGEAFF.